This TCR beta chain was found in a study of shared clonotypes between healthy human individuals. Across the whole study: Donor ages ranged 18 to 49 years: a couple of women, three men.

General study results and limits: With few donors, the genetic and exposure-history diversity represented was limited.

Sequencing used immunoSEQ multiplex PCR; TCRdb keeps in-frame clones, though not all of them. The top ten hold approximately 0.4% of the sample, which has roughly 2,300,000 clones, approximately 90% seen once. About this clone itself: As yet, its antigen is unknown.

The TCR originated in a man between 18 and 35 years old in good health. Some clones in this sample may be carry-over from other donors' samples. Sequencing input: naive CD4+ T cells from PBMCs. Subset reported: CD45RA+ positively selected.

This CDR3 is CAISPEGSVEAGAQDEQFF. DNA of the CDR3: TGTGCCATCAGTCCCGAAGGGTCTGTGGAGGCGGGAGCTCAGGATGAGCAGTTCTTC. V gene TRBV10-3 combines with J gene TRBJ2-1; 7 positions match TRBD2. CDR3 length: 19 residues. Per germline, CDR1 ENHRY and CDR2 SYGVKD. Trimming at V came to 5 bases and at J to 8 bases, leaving 24 bases not matched to a gene.